The source of this T cell receptor beta chain is a study of OX40 agonist ivuxolimab in advanced cancers. Study-wide background: Patients were treated with ivuxolimab, an agonistic anti-OX40 (CD134) antibody. Under the entry rules, prior anti-PD-1, anti-PD-L1 or anti-CTLA-4 therapy was allowed, and about 38% had some.

Only in-frame clones appear in the TCRdb table, and some are missing; sequencing was by immunoSEQ multiplex PCR. This table has around 77,000 clones, over 85% appearing once. Per germline, CDR1 SNHLY and CDR2 FYNNEI. V shed 7 bases and J shed 4 bases, with 16 bases lying between them. The CDR3 spans 14 residues. The starting material was CD4+ or CD8+ T cells sorted from blood, obtained in a trial of the OX40 agonist ivuxolimab. The clonotype originates from an adult with an advanced solid tumor such as melanoma, head and neck, liver or kidney cancer. The rearrangement uses TRBV2 and TRBJ2-5; tentatively, D is TRBD1 (7 bases). CDR3 region: CASTLDRRGETQYF. The CDR3 nucleotides are TGTGCCAGCACCCTGGACAGGAGGGGAGAGACCCAGTACTTC.